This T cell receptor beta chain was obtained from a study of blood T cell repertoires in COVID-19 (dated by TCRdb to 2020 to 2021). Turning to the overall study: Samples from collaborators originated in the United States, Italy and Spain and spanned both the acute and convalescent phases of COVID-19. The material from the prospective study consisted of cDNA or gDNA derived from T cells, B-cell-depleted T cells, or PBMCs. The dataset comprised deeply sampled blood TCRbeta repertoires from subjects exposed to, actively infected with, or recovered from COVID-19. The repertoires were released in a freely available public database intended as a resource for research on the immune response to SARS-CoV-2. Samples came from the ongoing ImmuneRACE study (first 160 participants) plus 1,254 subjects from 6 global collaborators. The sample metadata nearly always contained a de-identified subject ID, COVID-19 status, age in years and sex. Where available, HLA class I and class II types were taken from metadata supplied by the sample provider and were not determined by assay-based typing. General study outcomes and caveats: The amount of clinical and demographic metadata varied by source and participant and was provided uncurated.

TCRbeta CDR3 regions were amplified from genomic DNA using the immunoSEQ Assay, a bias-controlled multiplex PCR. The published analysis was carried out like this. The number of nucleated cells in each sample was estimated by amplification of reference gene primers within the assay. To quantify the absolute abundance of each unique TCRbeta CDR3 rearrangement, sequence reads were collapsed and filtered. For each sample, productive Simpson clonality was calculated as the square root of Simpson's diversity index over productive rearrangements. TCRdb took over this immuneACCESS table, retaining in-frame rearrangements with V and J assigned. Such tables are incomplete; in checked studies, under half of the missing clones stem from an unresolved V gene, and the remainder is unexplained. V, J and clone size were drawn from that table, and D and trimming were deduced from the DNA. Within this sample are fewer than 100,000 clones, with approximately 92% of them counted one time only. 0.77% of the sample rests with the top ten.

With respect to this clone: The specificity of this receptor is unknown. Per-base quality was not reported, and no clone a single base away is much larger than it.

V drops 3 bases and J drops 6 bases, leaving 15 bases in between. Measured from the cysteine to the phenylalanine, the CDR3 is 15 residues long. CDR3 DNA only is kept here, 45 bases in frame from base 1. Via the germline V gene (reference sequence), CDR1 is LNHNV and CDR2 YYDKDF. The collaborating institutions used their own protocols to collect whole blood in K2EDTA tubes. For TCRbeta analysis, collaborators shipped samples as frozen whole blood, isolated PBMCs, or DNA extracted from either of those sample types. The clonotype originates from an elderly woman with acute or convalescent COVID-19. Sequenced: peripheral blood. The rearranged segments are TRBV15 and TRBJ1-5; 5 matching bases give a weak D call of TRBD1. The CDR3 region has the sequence CATSRPQGGFQPQHF. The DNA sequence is TGTGCCACCAGCAGGCCCCAGGGAGGGTTTCAGCCCCAGCATTTT.